This T cell receptor beta chain derives from a study of T cell responses to AZD1222 COVID-19 vaccine (dated by TCRdb to the early 2020s). Study-level background: TCR sequencing was performed for about 250 trial participants, of whom about 200 were given two doses of AZD1222 and approximately 25 were given two doses of MenACWY control vaccine. Trial participants were enrolled by age into 18-55, 56-69 and 70-plus year subgroups, with approximately 150, 28 and 58 TCR-sequenced participants respectively. The full study reports these points: Most participants were white British and females outnumbered males, and the authors suggested that clonal diversity may have been underestimated. Conclusions about previously exposed vaccinees are limited because only six or seven AZD1222 recipients were SARS-CoV-2 seropositive at baseline. The whole spike protein was spanned by vaccine-associated CD4 TCRs, and dominant responses were seen in regions 160-218 and 743-854. After two AZD1222 doses, both the breadth and the depth of spike-specific TCRs were significantly higher than at day 0 and than in MenACWY recipients. Reportedly, close to half of the unique spike-specific TCRs recognized epitopes lying outside the regions that are mutated in the B.1.351 and B.1.1.7 variants. No day 14 peak-response samples were available, so repertoires were characterized only after the peak T cell response. The 56-69-year group was small, and its depth increase did not reach significance, likely because of low power.

The CDR3 regions of human TCRbeta chains were analyzed by immunosequencing. In the authors' own workflow: TCRs in the repertoires were compared against a reference library of SARS-CoV-2-specific TCRs that had been generated with the MIRA antigen-specificity platform. Breadth was defined as the fraction of unique TCRs that were SARS-CoV-2-associated. Depth was defined as the fraction of total T cells that were SARS-CoV-2-associated. Using the MIRA data, every spike-specific TCR was mapped to the spike region that the TCR reacted to and assigned to either a CD4 or a CD8 class. Log10-transformed breadth and depth values were compared by one-way ANOVA with Sidak's multiple comparisons tests. What TCRdb holds here is the immuneACCESS table cut down to in-frame rearrangements. Part of the clones is not present; checked against another copy, under half of the missing clones reflect an unresolved V gene, and the others are unexplained. V and J calls and clone size come straight from that table; D and trimming were deduced from the DNA. The sample includes around 110,000 clones, with about 92% observed a single time. The top ten constitute 7.5% to 9% of the sample.

The intended sense of this specimen's time point label: about 28 days (+/-7) after the second vaccine dose. Because spike-specific TCR depth and breadth did not differ between the two schedules, AZD1222 recipients who got a second dose at roughly 4 weeks were pooled with those who got a second dose at roughly 12 weeks. Samples from vaccinated people were obtained from the UK trials COV001 and COV002, which included a single-blind randomized controlled phase 2/3 trial of AZD1222 (ChAdOx1 nCoV-19) in healthy adults. For TCRbeta chain sequencing, PBMC samples from trial participants were taken at day 0 and at day 28 after the second dose. A remark on this clone: Its antigen has not been determined. No clone much larger than this one lies a single base away; base qualities are absent.

The germline V gene (reference sequence) yields LNHDA for CDR1 and SQIVND for CDR2. The cysteine opens and the phenylalanine closes a CDR3 of 17 amino acids. Only CDR3 DNA is held: 51 bases, read in frame from base 1. Trimming takes 6 bases from V and 2 bases from J, and the germline ends sit 21 bases apart. Rearrangement joined TRBV19 to TRBJ2-3; the D assignment is uncertain and may be TRBD1 or TRBD2, with 6 bases supporting each. Sequences were derived from peripheral blood, sampled 28 days after the second AZD1222 dose. The TCR originated in an adult who received the AZD1222 COVID-19 vaccine. Here is the DNA: TGTGCCAGTAGCTCCCCCCCTGGGGGGCGGATCACAGATACGCAGTATTTT. Its product reads: CASSSPPGGRITDTQYF.